The 22 T cell receptor beta chains below come from one sample, sequenced in a study of beta chain features in type 1 diabetes. Regarding the study as a whole: In all four CD4+ subsets, TCRB CDR3 length was significantly, moderately reduced in type 1 diabetes.

Since all of the isolated RNA was reverse transcribed, expressed TCRB transcripts were what got sequenced. Sequencing was performed with immunoSEQ multiplex PCR; in TCRdb, only in-frame clones are kept and a portion is missing. The sample has nearly 700,000 clones, 13% seen once. These TCRs' antigens remain unknown. The specimen was naive CD4+ T cells from blood. The receptors come from a man younger than 35 with type 1 diabetes.

This clone was seen repeatedly, ten times or more. The CDR3 loop reads CASSHLELAGLYEQYF. DNA of the CDR3: TGCGCCAGCAGCCATCTGGAACTAGCGGGACTCTACGAGCAGTACTTC. The V call is TRBV4-1, the J call TRBJ2-7; 10 bases fit TRBD2. Trimming took 3 bases from V and 3 from J; bases not matched to a gene: 8. Germline CDR1 is MGHRA and CDR2 is YSYEKL. This CDR3 spans 16 amino acids.

A few counts support this clone. CDR3 sequence (DNA): TGTGCCAGTAGTAATCGGGAGGGATGGCCTGAAGCTTTCTTT. Encoded protein: CASSNREGWPEAFF. The chain carries TRBV19 and TRBJ1-1; D is uncertain. V lost 4 bases and J 6 bases, leaving 15 bases between the germline ends. The CDR3 spans 14 residues. The germline CDR1 and CDR2 sequences are LNHDA and SQIVND (reference sequence).

Only a few counts were recorded for this clone. V usage is TRBV7-2 and J usage is TRBJ2-7, with D hard to call. The V gene lost 5 bases and the J gene lost 3 bases, with 11 bases spanning the gap. Germline CDR1 is SGHTA and CDR2 is FQGNSA. CDR3 length: 13 residues. The CDR3 DNA is TGTGCCAGCAGCCCGCCTCCTTACTACGAGCAGTACTTC. This gives the protein CASSPPPYYEQYF. Full variable domain (outside the CDR3, taken from reference TRBV7-2 and TRBJ2-7): GAGVSQSPSNKVTEKGKDVELRCDPISGHTALYWYRQSLGQGLEFLIYFQGNSAPDKSGLPSDRFSAERTGGSVSTLTIQRTQQEDSAVYLCASSPPPYYEQYFGPGTRLTVT.

This clone has a handful of counts. The CDR3 coding sequence is TGCAGCGTGGGGGGACCAGATGATATTTATGGCTACACCTTC. Encoded protein: CSVGGPDDIYGYTF. The chain has TRBV29-1 and TRBJ1-2; possible D gene TRBD1, 5 bases. V was cut by 6 bases and J by 5 bases, with 19 bases left in between. The CDR3 consists of 14 residues. Germline V gene sequence: CDR1 SQVTM, CDR2 ANQGSEA.

The chain employs TRBV10-3 and TRBJ1-1, with a tentative D call TRBD1 (6 bases). The CDR3 length is 14 residues. Trimming left V 7 bases short and J 5 bases short, with 17 bases between. CDR1 and CDR2 (germline): ENHRY, SYGVKD. CDR3 nucleotide sequence: TGTGCCATCAATCCAGGGGCTATGACAACTGAAGCTTTCTTT. Its protein product is CAINPGAMTTEAFF.

The rearrangement joins TRBV28 to TRBJ1-2, with a tentative D call TRBD1 (5 bases). V gave up 3 bases and J gave up 8 bases, with 10 bases separating them. CDR3 length: 12 amino acids. CDR1 is MDHEN, CDR2 SYDVKM, per germline. CDR3 protein: CASSLGRPGYTF. The CDR3, as DNA: TGTGCCAGCAGTTTGGGACGGCCCGGCTACACCTTC.

This clone occurred a few times. This chain connects TRBV2 to TRBJ1-4; the D is unclear. CDR1 SNHLY and CDR2 FYNNEI come from the germline V gene. CDR3 size: 14 residues. V was shortened by 8 bases and J by 0 bases, with 10 bases between the two germline ends. The CDR3 here is CASQESATNEKLFF. DNA of the CDR3: TGTGCCAGCCAGGAGAGTGCAACTAATGAAAAACTGTTTTTT.

The chain couples TRBV4-1 to TRBJ2-1; weak D call: TRBD2 (6 bases). Germline loops: CDR1 MGHRA, CDR2 YSYEKL. Between the trimmed V and J ends, which lost 2 bases and 4 bases, there was a span of 12 bases. The length of the CDR3 is 15 residues. CDR3: CASSQPTRDYNEQFF. The CDR3 nucleotides read TGCGCCAGCAGCCAACCGACTAGAGATTACAATGAGCAGTTCTTC.

This clone showed up just a few times. This rearrangement joins TRBV10-3 to TRBJ2-3; D is unresolved. The V gene's germline CDR1 is ENHRY and CDR2 SYGVKD. The CDR3 covers 14 residues. Trimming removed 2 bases from V and 2 bases from J, with 8 bases in between. CDR3 residues: CAISEGLYTDTQYF. The CDR3 coding sequence is TGTGCCATCAGTGAGGGGCTTTACACAGATACGCAGTATTTT.

The V and J genes are TRBV29-1 and TRBJ1-2; unclear D gene. V was trimmed by 2 bases and J by 4 bases, leaving 17 bases between them. Germline V gives CDR1 SQVTM, CDR2 ANQGSEA. The CDR3 extends over 15 amino acids. The CDR3 sequence is CSVEFLGEGSYGYTF. CDR3 in DNA: TGCAGCGTTGAATTTTTAGGAGAAGGGTCCTATGGCTACACCTTC.

This chain connects TRBV28 to TRBJ1-6; no firm D call. Germline CDR1 reads MDHEN; CDR2 reads SYDVKM. This CDR3 has 13 residues. Trimming removed 5 bases from V and 7 bases from J, with 9 bases in between. The CDR3 nucleotides read TGTGCCAGCAGTCTACTCCAGAATTCACCCCTCCACTTT. Amino acids: CASSLLQNSPLHF. The whole variable domain, remainder taken from reference TRBV28 and TRBJ1-6, is DVKVTQSSRYLVKRTGEKVFLECVQDMDHENMFWYRQDPGLGLRLIYFSYDVKMKEKGDIPEGYSVSREKKERFSLILESASTNQTSMYLCASSLLQNSPLHFGNGTRLTVT.

The genes are TRBV5-1 and TRBJ1-2; D gene uncertain. Germline V gives CDR1 SGHRS, CDR2 YFSETQ. The length of the CDR3 is 14 residues. V was clipped by 3 bases and J by 3 bases, with 12 bases between them. CDR3 region: CASSSESLDYGYTF. The CDR3, as DNA: TGCGCCAGCAGCTCGGAGTCCCTGGACTATGGCTACACCTTC.

V gene TRBV4-2 combines with J gene TRBJ2-3; no clear D gene. Trimming took off 3 bases at V and 1 base at J, with 5 bases between the two ends. The germline V gene has CDR1 LGHNA and CDR2 YNFKEQ. This CDR3 is built from 13 residues. CDR3 DNA: TGTGCCAGCAGCCACGCCCGCACAGATACGCAGTATTTT. This translates into CASSHARTDTQYF.

This clone occurred a few times. This chain uses TRBV2 with TRBJ2-1, with no clear D. Trimming removed 5 bases from V and 1 base from J, with 15 bases in between. This CDR3 spans 16 amino acids. Germline loops: CDR1 SNHLY, CDR2 FYNNEI. The CDR3 DNA reads as TGTGCCAGCAGTACCCAAGGCGACTTATCCTACAATGAGCAGTTCTTC. Translation gives CASSTQGDLSYNEQFF.

V usage is TRBV18 and J usage is TRBJ1-2, with no clear D. The CDR3 loop spans 14 amino acids. With 8 bases removed from V and 3 bases from J, the gap between germline ends came to 16 bases. The germline gives CDR1 KGHSH, CDR2 LQKENI. The CDR3 sequence: CASTKSGSDYGYTF. DNA of the CDR3: TGTGCCAGCACAAAAAGCGGTTCGGACTATGGCTACACCTTC.

A few counts support this clone. V is TRBV6-5 and J is TRBJ2-5; tentatively, D is TRBD2 (7 bases). Germline V gene lookup returns CDR1 MNHEY and CDR2 SVGAGI. The ends were cut back, 4 bases at V and 3 bases at J, with 15 bases in the middle. The CDR3 has 15 residues. DNA of the CDR3: TGTGCCAGCAGTTCATCGGGGGAGGGGGAAGAGACCCAGTACTTC. The encoded protein is CASSSSGEGEETQYF.

This clone was seen only a few times. Distinct nucleotide sequences in the sample also encode this CDR3. The chain employs TRBV30 and TRBJ2-3; D possibly matches TRBD1 or TRBD2 (6 bases each). The CDR3 covers 13 residues. Deletions cut 0 bases from V and 4 bases from J, with 8 bases between. Germline V gene sequence: CDR1 GTSNPN, CDR2 SVGIG (reference sequence). CDR3 in amino acids: CAWSVGGSDTQYF. The CDR3 coding sequence is TGTGCCTGGAGTGTAGGGGGGTCAGATACGCAGTATTTT. Full variable domain (rest looked up from reference TRBV30 and TRBJ2-3): SQTIHQWPATLVQPVGSPLSLECTVEGTSNPNLYWYRQAAGRGLQLLFYSVGIGQISSEVPQNLSASRPQDRQFILSSKKLLLSDSGFYLCAWSVGGSDTQYFGPGTRLTVL.

The chain has TRBV30 and TRBJ1-3; D not resolved. Trimming pared 2 bases from V and 3 bases from J, leaving 5 bases between. This CDR3 comprises 12 residues. Germline values: CDR1 GTSNPN, CDR2 SVGIG (reference sequence). The CDR3 coding sequence is TGTGCCTGGAGTATAGATGGAAACACCATATATTTT. This sequence encodes CAWSIDGNTIYF.

The V and J genes are TRBV5-1 and TRBJ2-3, with 7 bases that match TRBD1. J was trimmed by 5 bases and V by 4 bases; bases with no gene match: 7. The V gene's germline CDR1 is SGHRS and CDR2 YFSETQ. This CDR3 has 14 residues. The CDR3: CASSPGQPGDTQYF. CDR3 DNA: TGCGCCAGCAGCCCGGGACAGCCCGGAGATACGCAGTATTTT.

This chain uses TRBV20-1 with TRBJ1-1; D unresolved. The CDR3 sequence is 11 residues long. Germline V gives CDR1 DFQATT, CDR2 SNEGSKA (reference sequence). Trimming shortened V by 5 bases and J by 6 bases, and 10 bases separated the two germline ends. The CDR3 nucleotides are TGCAGTGCTTACCGGGTTCCTGAAGCTTTCTTT. Protein product: CSAYRVPEAFF.

Only a few counts were recorded for this clone. This chain uses TRBV10-3 with TRBJ1-2; D might be TRBD1 (5 bases). The germline CDR1 and CDR2 sequences are ENHRY and SYGVKD. This CDR3 is built from 13 residues. Trimming pared 3 bases from V and 2 bases from J, leaving 7 bases between. Here the CDR3 DNA reads TGTGCCATCAGTGAAGAGGGGAACTATGGCTACACCTTC. This translates into CAISEEGNYGYTF.

The rearrangement uses TRBV4-1 and TRBJ2-5, with 9 nucleotides matching TRBD1. The end of the DNA fits TRBJ2-7 better, so the J call may be wrong. The CDR3 is 14 amino acids. Germline CDR1 and CDR2: MGHRA and YSYEKL. The CDR3 sequence: CASSRGDRDYEQYF. The CDR3 nucleotides read TGCGCCAGCAGCCGAGGGGACAGGGACTACGAGCAGTACTTC.